A single sample is the source of the 11 T cell receptor beta chains below, sequenced in a study of cytomegalovirus exposure and HLA in healthy donors. Vbeta (60) and Jbeta (13) primers were used in the PCR. TCRdb keeps only in-frame clones here, not all; method: immunoSEQ multiplex PCR. The table shows 180,000 or so clones, with 70% to 90% occurring only once. The sequencing sample was made of PBMCs. The receptors were sampled from a man younger than 35 in good health and CMV-seropositive.

The V and J genes are TRBV12-5 and TRBJ2-7, with D unresolved. Trimming cost V 2 bases and J 1 base, with 6 bases left between them. This CDR3 region has 13 residues. CDR1 and CDR2 from the germline V gene are LGHNT and FRNRAP. The CDR3 loop reads CASGLYSSYEQYF. Written as DNA, the CDR3 is TGTGCTAGTGGTTTGTACAGTTCCTACGAGCAGTACTTC.

The V and J genes are TRBV28 and TRBJ2-1, with 8 positions matching TRBD2. This CDR3 contains 18 residues. Trimming cost V 3 bases and J 1 base; bases outside gene matches: 11. Germline assignment: CDR1 MDHEN and CDR2 SYDVKM. CDR3: CASSFGTSFPASYNEQFF. CDR3 DNA sequence: TGTGCCAGCAGTTTTGGGACTAGTTTCCCTGCGTCCTACAATGAGCAGTTCTTC.

This clone was recorded once. At one end, the junction sequence differs from germline, possibly due to a read error. The rearrangement joins TRBV4-2 to TRBJ2-7; D is possibly TRBD1 (6 bases). Germline V gene sequence: CDR1 LGHNA, CDR2 YNFKEQ. The CDR3 is 12 residues long. The CDR3 reads CASSQEKGEQHF. The CDR3 region has the DNA TGTGCCAGCAGCCAAGAGAAGGGGGAGCAGCACTTC.

The rearrangement links TRBV25-1 to TRBJ1-6, with D possibly TRBD1 on 6 matching bases. This CDR3 has 15 amino acids. Between the trimmed V and J ends, which lost 2 bases and 7 bases, there was a span of 12 bases. Germline V gives CDR1 MGHDK, CDR2 SYGVNS. The CDR3 sequence: CASSEPAGVNSPLHF. DNA for the CDR3: TGTGCCAGCAGTGAACCGGCAGGGGTAAATTCACCCCTCCACTTT.

The rearrangement links TRBV6-1 to TRBJ2-1; 7 bases are a match to TRBD2. The CDR3 spans 13 residues. V was pared by 7 bases and J by 5 bases, with 5 bases of the junction left unmatched. CDR1 and CDR2 (germline): MNHNS, SASEGT. The DNA of the CDR3 is TGTGCCAGCACAACGGGGGGTAACAATGAGCAGTTCTTC. Its protein is CASTTGGNNEQFF.

The DNA for the CDR3 is TGTGCCAGCAGCCAAAGAGAAAATCGGTCTAGCGGCTACAATGAGCAGTTCTTC. Translating gives CASSQRENRSSGYNEQFF. The rearrangement uses TRBV14 and TRBJ2-1, with 7 bases matching TRBD2. The length of the CDR3 is 18 residues. J gave up 3 bases and V 2 bases, and 13 bases lay outside the gene matches. Germline V gene sequence: CDR1 SGHDN, CDR2 FVKESK.

The chain employs TRBV27 and TRBJ1-6; D gene uncertain. V dropped 6 bases and J dropped 1 base, with 7 bases sitting between them. Per the germline V gene, CDR1 is MNHEY and CDR2 is SMNVEV (reference sequence). The CDR3 consists of 14 residues. The CDR3 region has the DNA TGTGCCAGCAGCTCGACATCCTATAATTCACCCCTCCACTTT. Encoded protein: CASSSTSYNSPLHF.

The V and J genes are TRBV7-9 and TRBJ2-7; TRBD2 agrees at 9 bases. The V gene end was trimmed by 3 bases and the J gene end by 3 bases; junction bases not matched to a gene: 9. The CDR3 spans 16 residues. CDR1 and CDR2 (germline): SEHNR, FQNEAQ (reference sequence). The CDR3 coding sequence is TGTGCCAGCAGCTTGATCGCGGGGGGGCGGCACTACGAGCAGTACTTC. Translation: CASSLIAGGRHYEQYF.

The chain carries TRBV7-2 and TRBJ2-4, with D unclear. Trimming stripped 3 bases from V and 3 bases from J, with 3 bases between. This CDR3 comprises 12 residues. Germline CDR1 is SGHTA and CDR2 is FQGNSA. The CDR3: CASSFGKNIQYF. The CDR3 DNA is TGTGCCAGCAGCTTCGGCAAAAACATTCAGTACTTC.

The CDR3 nucleotides are TGTGCCAGCTCACTGCCCGGGACAGGGCTCGAGCAGTACTTC. Protein product: CASSLPGTGLEQYF. The chain employs TRBV18 and TRBJ2-7; 9 bases are shared with TRBD1. Germline loops: CDR1 KGHSH, CDR2 LQKENI. This CDR3 spans 14 amino acids. The ends lost 4 bases at V and 6 bases at J; junction bases unmatched: 7.

This chain uses TRBV27 with TRBJ1-1; 7 bases are a match to TRBD1. The germline V gene encodes CDR1 MNHEY and CDR2 SMNVEV (reference sequence). After removal of 6 bases from V and 1 base from J, the junction contained 5 bases not matched to a gene. This CDR3 has 14 amino acids. The DNA of the CDR3 is TGTGCCAGCAGCCCCGGGACAGAGAACACTGAAGCTTTCTTT. Translating it yields CASSPGTENTEAFF.